This TCR beta chain was observed in a study of identical twins. Concerning this clonotype: The target antigen is unknown.

Via MiXCR, TCRdb re-called the 5' RACE reads, giving one row per CDR3 protein. The sample lists around 1.7 million distinct CDR3 sequences; under 35% were seen once. Looked up from germline, CDR1 is LGHNA and CDR2 is YNFKEQ. The CDR3 consists of 22 residues. V was pared by 0 bases and J by 4 bases, with 23 bases of the junction left unmatched. The study, taken as a whole, reports: The authors drew conclusions from cross-sectional statistical analysis rather than following the same donors. High-abundance cord blood beta clonotypes had fewer insertions; memory repertoires showed none.

Only healthy Caucasians were enrolled as donors. This clonotype originated in a newborn girl in good health. The sample comprised cord blood. V usage is TRBV4-2 and J usage is TRBJ2-1; TRBD2 matches 8 bases. This chain's CDR3 is CASSQDSTFAAGGWGEYNEQFF. The CDR3 bases are TGTGCCAGCAGCCAAGATTCGACCTTTGCCGCGGGGGGTTGGGGGGAGTACAATGAGCAGTTCTTC.